One TCR beta chain is described in this entry. This specimen belongs to a study of blood T cell repertoires in COVID-19. The V end was cut by 5 bases, the J end by 1 base, with 14 bases between. The germline gives CDR1 LNHNV, CDR2 YYDKDF (reference sequence). The CDR3 length is 15 residues. Repertoires were generated with immunoSEQ multiplex PCR, while TCRdb's copy carries only in-frame clones and drops some. The sample yields 200,000 to 250,000 clones, 86% seen once. The V call is TRBV15, the J call TRBJ1-2; TRBD1 is a possible D gene (6 bases). Sequenced sample: peripheral blood. The sequence came from a woman between 45 and 65 years old with COVID-19, enrolled during active disease. CDR3 coding DNA: TGTGCCACCAGCTCCCAGGGCAGGGGTAACTATGGCTACACCTTC. It yields the protein CATSSQGRGNYGYTF.